Shown below are 13 T cell receptor beta chains from a single sample sequenced in a study of siplizumab effects on memory and regulatory T cells. Repertoires were generated with immunoSEQ multiplex PCR, while TCRdb's copy carries only in-frame clones and drops some. The sample has 85,000 to 130,000 clones, over 85% seen once. Sequencing used Tregs sorted from blood. The receptors here all came from a human donor in good health.

This rearrangement joins TRBV18 to TRBJ1-6; D call uncertain. CDR3 length equals 13 residues. Trimming stripped 3 bases from V and 3 bases from J, with 3 bases between. The germline gives CDR1 KGHSH, CDR2 LQKENI. Here the CDR3 DNA reads TGTGCCAGCTCACCGGTCTATAATTCACCCCTCCACTTT. This gives the protein CASSPVYNSPLHF.

The CDR3 DNA reads as TGTGCCAGCAGCGTAGAGCCGGTCGGGGAGCTGTTTTTT. Its translation is CASSVEPVGELFF. J is TRBJ2-2 and V is TRBV9; D uncertain. This CDR3 is built from 13 residues. Germline V lookup: CDR1 SGDLS, CDR2 YYNGEE. Trimming cost V 0 bases and J 7 bases, with 7 bases left between them. Full variable domain (remainder filled in from reference TRBV9 and TRBJ2-2): DSGVTQTPKHLITATGQRVTLRCSPRSGDLSVYWYQQSLDQGLQFLIQYYNGEERAKGNILERFSAQQFPDLHSELNLSSLELGDSALYFCASSVEPVGELFFGEGSRLTVL.

V is TRBV6-6 and J is TRBJ1-2; D is unclear. V lost 6 bases to trimming and J lost 8 bases, with 16 bases between them. Germline V gene sequence: CDR1 MNHNY, CDR2 SVGAGI (reference sequence). This CDR3 comprises 13 residues. The CDR3 DNA follows: TGTGCCAGCAGGGGATCTACATTGCGGGGCTACACCTTC. Translated: CASRGSTLRGYTF.

The chain recombines TRBV6-6 with TRBJ2-1; perhaps D is TRBD1 or TRBD2 (6 bases each). This CDR3 is 11 amino acids long. V lost 6 bases, J lost 9 bases, and 9 bases lay in between. From germline, CDR1 is MNHNY and CDR2 SVGAGI (reference sequence). The CDR3 nucleotides read TGTGCCAGCAGGCGGGACACTGAGCAGTTCTTC. Protein product: CASRRDTEQFF.

This rearrangement joins TRBV2 to TRBJ2-7; D is perhaps TRBD2 (6 bases). The CDR3 consists of 15 residues. In germline, CDR1 is SNHLY, CDR2 FYNNEI. V was shortened by 6 bases and J by 0 bases, with 15 bases between the two germline ends. The CDR3 sequence is CASRLTSLSSYEQYF. CDR3 sequence (DNA): TGTGCCAGCAGACTTACTAGCCTCAGCTCCTACGAGCAGTACTTC.

The rearrangement uses TRBV9 and TRBJ2-1; D remains unclear. Germline V gene data show CDR1 as SGDLS and CDR2 as YYNGEE. V was shortened by 0 bases and J by 7 bases, with 11 bases between the two germline ends. The CDR3 extends over 14 amino acids. The CDR3 loop reads CASSVEVFRNEQFF. CDR3 coding DNA: TGTGCCAGCAGCGTAGAGGTGTTTCGGAATGAGCAGTTCTTC. Based on the CDR3 plus reference TRBV9 and TRBJ2-1, the full variable domain is DSGVTQTPKHLITATGQRVTLRCSPRSGDLSVYWYQQSLDQGLQFLIQYYNGEERAKGNILERFSAQQFPDLHSELNLSSLELGDSALYFCASSVEVFRNEQFFGPGTRLTVL.

The count of this clone is one. The chain links TRBV9 to TRBJ2-1; 13 bases are shared with TRBD2. The CDR3 loop spans 16 amino acids. Trimming cost V 4 bases and J 6 bases; bases outside gene matches: 7. Germline CDR1 SGDLS, CDR2 YYNGEE. The CDR3 reads CASSPVGLAGRNEQFF. CDR3 bases: TGTGCCAGCAGCCCCGTGGGACTAGCGGGACGCAATGAGCAGTTCTTC.

The chain uses TRBV15 and TRBJ2-3; TRBD2 agrees at 7 bases. There are 13 residues in the CDR3. Per the germline V gene, CDR1 is LNHNV and CDR2 is YYDKDF (reference sequence). V dropped 0 bases and J dropped 11; count of bases not matched to a gene: 5. In nucleotides, the CDR3 is TGTGCCACCAGCAGAGATCGTGGGAGGGAGCAGTATTTT. Translated: CATSRDRGREQYF.

V gene TRBV7-2 combines with J gene TRBJ1-1; 7 nucleotides line up with TRBD1. Germline values: CDR1 SGHTA, CDR2 FQGNSA. The CDR3 totals 13 residues. V was clipped by 5 bases and J by 5 bases; unmatched bases: 5. DNA for the CDR3: TGTGCCAGCAGCAGGGGGCGTGGGACTGAAGCTTTCTTT. Translated, it gives CASSRGRGTEAFF.

The chain carries TRBV9 and TRBJ2-3; D not resolved. Germline-derived CDR1 and CDR2 are SGDLS and YYNGEE. V was clipped by 4 bases and J by 5 bases, with 14 bases between them. The length of the CDR3 is 14 residues. The chain's CDR3 is CASSPTWMLDTQYF. The CDR3, as DNA: TGTGCCAGCAGCCCAACGTGGATGTTAGATACGCAGTATTTT.

The V and J genes are TRBV11-2 and TRBJ1-2; unclear D gene. The CDR3 totals 15 residues. V was trimmed by 2 bases and J by 4 bases, leaving 14 bases between them. Per germline, CDR1 SGHAT and CDR2 FQNNGV. The CDR3 coding sequence is TGTGCCAGCAGCTTATCTCTGGGAGGGAGCTATGGCTACACCTTC. Encoded protein: CASSLSLGGSYGYTF.

The chain couples TRBV15 to TRBJ2-7, with D possibly matching TRBD2 (5 bases). CDR3 length: 15 residues. V lost 1 base and J 6 bases, leaving 16 bases between the germline ends. Germline values: CDR1 LNHNV, CDR2 YYDKDF (reference sequence). The CDR3: CATSRVRAAEVEQYF. The CDR3 nucleotides read TGTGCCACCAGCAGAGTGAGGGCAGCGGAAGTCGAGCAGTACTTC.

The genes are TRBV4-2 and TRBJ2-7; 8 nucleotides agree with TRBD1. CDR3 length equals 16 residues. J was trimmed by 1 base and V by 0 bases; bases with no gene match: 5. CDR1 and CDR2 from the germline V gene are LGHNA and YNFKEQ. The CDR3 DNA is TGTGCCAGCAGCCAAGATGCAGGGGGCGCATCCTACGAGCAGTACTTC. It yields the protein CASSQDAGGASYEQYF.